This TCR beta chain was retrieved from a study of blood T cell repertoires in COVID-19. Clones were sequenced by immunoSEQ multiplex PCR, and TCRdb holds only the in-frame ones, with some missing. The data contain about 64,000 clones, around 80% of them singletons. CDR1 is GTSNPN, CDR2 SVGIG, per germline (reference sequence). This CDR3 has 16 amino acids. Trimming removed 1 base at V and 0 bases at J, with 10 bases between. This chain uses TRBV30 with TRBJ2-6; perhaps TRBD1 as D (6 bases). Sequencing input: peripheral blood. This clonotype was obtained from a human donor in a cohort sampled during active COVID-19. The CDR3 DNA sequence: TGTGCCTGGAGTGAACAGGGATTCTCTGGGGCCAACGTCCTGACTTTC. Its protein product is CAWSEQGFSGANVLTF.